The rows below give T cell receptor beta chains drawn from one sample of a study of blood T cell repertoires in COVID-19. Data came from immunoSEQ multiplex PCR; TCRdb stores just in-frame clones and leaves some out. The sample has roughly 250,000 clones; about nine tenths are singletons. Sequencing input: PBMCs or T cells enriched from blood (not recorded which). These receptor sequences come from a woman aged 25-40 years with acute COVID-19. Both conserved end residues are part of each CDR3. A D gene is named only where the DNA matches it firmly. Part of the rows lack a size; the others show once, few, many or a class for expanded clones.

D gene: NA
clone size: NA
J gene: TRBJ1-4
V gene: TRBV4-1
CDR3 protein: CASSHRETNEKLFF
CDR3 DNA: TGCGCCAGCAGCCACAGGGAAACTAATGAAAAACTGTTTTTT

D gene: NA
clone size: NA
J gene: TRBJ2-1
V gene: TRBV11-3
CDR3 protein: CASSLGFRGDEQFF
CDR3 DNA: TGTGCCAGCAGCTTAGGGTTCAGGGGAGATGAGCAGTTCTTC

D gene: TRBD1
clone size: NA
J gene: TRBJ1-1
V gene: TRBV2
CDR3 protein: CASAETGDTEAFF
CDR3 DNA: TGTGCCAGCGCCGAGACAGGGGACACTGAAGCTTTCTTT

D gene: NA
clone size: NA
J gene: TRBJ2-3
V gene: TRBV10-3
CDR3 protein: CAISEGSTDTQYF
CDR3 DNA: TGTGCCATCAGTGAGGGCAGCACAGATACGCAGTATTTT

D gene: TRBD2
clone size: NA
J gene: TRBJ2-7
V gene: TRBV7-2
CDR3 protein: CASSLARAGGSYEQYF
CDR3 DNA: TGTGCCAGCAGCTTAGCGCGAGCGGGGGGCTCCTACGAGCAGTACTTC

D gene: TRBD2
clone size: NA
J gene: TRBJ2-1
V gene: TRBV19
CDR3 protein: CASSTSGGAFYNEQFF
CDR3 DNA: TGTGCCAGTAGTACTAGCGGGGGGGCCTTCTACAATGAGCAGTTCTTC

D gene: NA
clone size: NA
J gene: TRBJ2-5
V gene: TRBV6-2/TRBV6-3
CDR3 protein: CASSYEPQYF
CDR3 DNA: TGTGCCAGCAGTTACGAGCCCCAGTACTTC

D gene: TRBD2
clone size: NA
J gene: TRBJ2-7
V gene: TRBV9
CDR3 protein: CASSPGLAGPEEQYF
CDR3 DNA: TGTGCCAGCAGCCCCGGACTAGCGGGGCCTGAGGAGCAGTACTTC

D gene: NA
clone size: NA
J gene: TRBJ2-5
V gene: TRBV11-2
CDR3 protein: CASSLRPGSETQYF
CDR3 DNA: TGTGCCAGCAGCTTACGACCAGGGTCCGAGACCCAGTACTTC

D gene: NA
clone size: NA
J gene: TRBJ2-3
V gene: TRBV5-1
CDR3 protein: CASSLGQASTDTQYF
CDR3 DNA: TGCGCCAGCAGCTTGGGTCAGGCTAGCACAGATACGCAGTATTTT

D gene: NA
clone size: NA
J gene: TRBJ1-6
V gene: TRBV19
CDR3 protein: CASSISSPPDSPLHF
CDR3 DNA: TGTGCCAGTAGTATTAGTTCGCCCCCCGATTCACCCCTCCACTTT

D gene: TRBD1
clone size: NA
J gene: TRBJ2-2
V gene: TRBV2
CDR3 protein: CASSRDSDLTGELFF
CDR3 DNA: TGTGCCAGCAGCCGGGACAGCGATCTCACCGGGGAGCTGTTTTTT

D gene: NA
clone size: NA
J gene: TRBJ2-7
V gene: TRBV27
CDR3 protein: CASQAEATPYEQYF
CDR3 DNA: TGTGCCAGCCAAGCGGAGGCCACTCCCTACGAGCAGTACTTC

D gene: TRBD2
clone size: NA
J gene: TRBJ2-5
V gene: TRBV19
CDR3 protein: CASSGGGSQETQYF
CDR3 DNA: TGTGCCAGTAGCGGCGGGGGGTCTCAAGAGACCCAGTACTTC

D gene: NA
clone size: once
J gene: TRBJ2-1
V gene: TRBV6-5
CDR3 protein: CASSPYIGNEQFF
CDR3 DNA: TGTGCCAGCAGTCCATACATCGGGAATGAGCAGTTCTTC

D gene: TRBD1
clone size: once
J gene: TRBJ1-5
V gene: TRBV30
CDR3 protein: CAWSGDSYSNQPQHF
CDR3 DNA: TGTGCCTGGAGTGGGGACAGTTATAGCAATCAGCCCCAGCATTTT

D gene: NA
clone size: NA
J gene: TRBJ1-5
V gene: TRBV19
CDR3 protein: CASSPTGGGDQPQHF
CDR3 DNA: TGTGCCAGTAGTCCTACCGGGGGTGGGGATCAGCCCCAGCATTTT

D gene: NA
clone size: NA
J gene: TRBJ1-1
V gene: TRBV5-4
CDR3 protein: CASSLGQSTEAFF
CDR3 DNA: TGTGCCAGCAGCTTAGGACAGAGCACTGAAGCTTTCTTT

D gene: NA
clone size: NA
J gene: TRBJ1-2
V gene: TRBV6-5
CDR3 protein: CASRHNTGYTF
CDR3 DNA: TGTGCCAGCAGGCACAACACCGGCTACACCTTC

D gene: TRBD1
clone size: NA
J gene: TRBJ1-2
V gene: TRBV2
CDR3 protein: CASLRDSNYGYTF
CDR3 DNA: TGTGCCAGCCTCCGGGACAGTAACTATGGCTACACCTTC

D gene: NA
clone size: NA
J gene: TRBJ2-4
V gene: TRBV4-1
CDR3 protein: CASSQVGKNIQYF
CDR3 DNA: TGCGCCAGCAGCCAAGTCGGCAAAAACATTCAGTACTTC

D gene: TRBD1
clone size: NA
J gene: TRBJ1-5
V gene: TRBV5-6
CDR3 protein: CASSIRDRGQPQHF
CDR3 DNA: TGTGCCAGCAGCATCCGGGACAGAGGTCAGCCCCAGCATTTT

D gene: TRBD1
clone size: NA
J gene: TRBJ1-2
V gene: TRBV6-5
CDR3 protein: CASRTGGGGYTF
CDR3 DNA: TGTGCCAGCAGGACAGGGGGCGGTGGCTACACCTTC

D gene: TRBD1
clone size: NA
J gene: TRBJ1-1
V gene: TRBV5-1
CDR3 protein: CASRSEGQGLFF
CDR3 DNA: TGCGCCAGCAGATCGGAAGGACAGGGCCTTTTCTTT

D gene: NA
clone size: NA
J gene: TRBJ1-2
V gene: TRBV24-1
CDR3 protein: CATSDTTGNYGYTF
CDR3 DNA: TGTGCCACCAGTGATACTACAGGGAACTATGGCTACACCTTC

D gene: NA
clone size: NA
J gene: TRBJ2-3
V gene: TRBV24-1
CDR3 protein: CATSLAGTDTQYF
CDR3 DNA: TGTGCCACCTCGTTAGCGGGCACAGATACGCAGTATTTT

D gene: NA
clone size: NA
J gene: TRBJ1-1
V gene: TRBV19
CDR3 protein: CASSIGLRTEAFF
CDR3 DNA: TGTGCCAGTAGTATAGGACTTCGCACTGAAGCTTTCTTT

D gene: NA
clone size: NA
J gene: TRBJ1-4
V gene: TRBV5-8
CDR3 protein: CASSSLGGLDEKLFF
CDR3 DNA: TGTGCCAGCAGCTCATTGGGGGGTCTGGATGAAAAACTGTTTTTT

D gene: NA
clone size: many
J gene: TRBJ1-3
V gene: TRBV5-6
CDR3 protein: CASSLGRFRVSGNTIYF
CDR3 DNA: TGTGCCAGCAGCTTGGGCCGATTCAGGGTTTCTGGAAACACCATATATTTT

D gene: NA
clone size: NA
J gene: TRBJ1-3
V gene: TRBV7-2
CDR3 protein: CASSFQGRSIYF
CDR3 DNA: TGTGCCAGCAGCTTCCAGGGCCGTTCCATATATTTT

D gene: NA
clone size: NA
J gene: TRBJ1-4
V gene: TRBV19
CDR3 protein: CASSNLQGLVEKLFF
CDR3 DNA: TGTGCCAGTAGTAATCTACAGGGCCTTGTTGAAAAACTGTTTTTT

D gene: TRBD1
clone size: NA
J gene: TRBJ2-7
V gene: TRBV9
CDR3 protein: CASSGGQGAGEQYF
CDR3 DNA: TGTGCCAGCAGCGGAGGACAGGGGGCAGGCGAGCAGTACTTC

D gene: TRBD1
clone size: NA
J gene: TRBJ1-4
V gene: TRBV15
CDR3 protein: CATSRDGGQGNEKLFF
CDR3 DNA: TGTGCCACCAGCAGAGATGGAGGACAGGGCAATGAAAAACTGTTTTTT

D gene: NA
clone size: NA
J gene: TRBJ2-1
V gene: TRBV10-3
CDR3 protein: CAIKDSSYNEQFF
CDR3 DNA: TGTGCCATCAAGGACAGCTCCTACAATGAGCAGTTCTTC

D gene: NA
clone size: NA
J gene: TRBJ2-7
V gene: TRBV5-5
CDR3 protein: CASSLVTTQRQYF
CDR3 DNA: TGTGCCAGCAGCTTGGTAACTACCCAGCGGCAGTACTTC

D gene: NA
clone size: NA
J gene: TRBJ2-5
V gene: TRBV5-8
CDR3 protein: CASSLLTPGRTGETQYF
CDR3 DNA: TGTGCCAGCAGCTTACTTACTCCAGGGAGGACGGGAGAGACCCAGTACTTC

D gene: TRBD1
clone size: NA
J gene: TRBJ2-3
V gene: TRBV10-3
CDR3 protein: CAISVTDRGAVGTDTQYF
CDR3 DNA: TGTGCCATCAGTGTGACGGACAGGGGAGCTGTTGGCACAGATACGCAGTATTTT

D gene: TRBD2
clone size: NA
J gene: TRBJ2-7
V gene: TRBV11-2
CDR3 protein: CASSQLAGVSSYEQYF
CDR3 DNA: TGTGCCAGCTCCCAGCTAGCGGGGGTGAGCTCCTACGAGCAGTACTTC

D gene: TRBD2
clone size: NA
J gene: TRBJ2-3
V gene: TRBV19
CDR3 protein: CASSTFWAGESTDTQYF
CDR3 DNA: TGTGCCAGTAGTACTTTCTGGGCGGGGGAGAGCACAGATACGCAGTATTTT

D gene: NA
clone size: NA
J gene: TRBJ1-2
V gene: TRBV12-2
CDR3 protein: CASRSLDRRDYGYTF
CDR3 DNA: TGTGCAAGTCGCTCGTTGGACAGGAGGGACTATGGCTACACCTTC

D gene: NA
clone size: NA
J gene: TRBJ1-1
V gene: TRBV2
CDR3 protein: CASRLSSVNTEAFF
CDR3 DNA: TGTGCCAGCAGGCTGAGCTCGGTGAACACTGAAGCTTTCTTT

D gene: NA
clone size: NA
J gene: TRBJ2-4
V gene: TRBV12-5
CDR3 protein: CASGLFSGNIQYF
CDR3 DNA: TGTGCTAGTGGTTTGTTCTCAGGGAACATTCAGTACTTC

D gene: TRBD1
clone size: NA
J gene: TRBJ1-3
V gene: TRBV19
CDR3 protein: CASSIGRDSSGNTIYF
CDR3 DNA: TGTGCCAGTAGTATAGGCCGGGACAGCTCTGGAAACACCATATATTTT

D gene: NA
clone size: NA
J gene: TRBJ1-1
V gene: TRBV6-4
CDR3 protein: CASSDSGGSTEAFF
CDR3 DNA: TGTGCCAGCAGTGACTCAGGCGGCAGCACTGAAGCTTTCTTT

D gene: NA
clone size: once
J gene: TRBJ1-1
V gene: TRBV5-1
CDR3 protein: CASSIDIIRSGRTEAFF
CDR3 DNA: TGCGCCAGCAGCATAGACATCATCAGGAGCGGGCGGACTGAAGCTTTCTTT

D gene: NA
clone size: NA
J gene: TRBJ2-7
V gene: TRBV4-3
CDR3 protein: CASSQGIGGRAGEQYF
CDR3 DNA: TGCGCCAGCAGCCAAGGAATCGGGGGGCGGGCCGGGGAGCAGTACTTC

D gene: NA
clone size: NA
J gene: TRBJ1-1
V gene: TRBV2
CDR3 protein: CASQGRWDTEAFF
CDR3 DNA: TGTGCCAGCCAGGGTAGATGGGACACTGAAGCTTTCTTT

D gene: NA
clone size: NA
J gene: TRBJ2-2
V gene: TRBV5-4
CDR3 protein: CASSFRENTGELFF
CDR3 DNA: TGTGCCAGCAGCTTTAGAGAGAACACCGGGGAGCTGTTTTTT